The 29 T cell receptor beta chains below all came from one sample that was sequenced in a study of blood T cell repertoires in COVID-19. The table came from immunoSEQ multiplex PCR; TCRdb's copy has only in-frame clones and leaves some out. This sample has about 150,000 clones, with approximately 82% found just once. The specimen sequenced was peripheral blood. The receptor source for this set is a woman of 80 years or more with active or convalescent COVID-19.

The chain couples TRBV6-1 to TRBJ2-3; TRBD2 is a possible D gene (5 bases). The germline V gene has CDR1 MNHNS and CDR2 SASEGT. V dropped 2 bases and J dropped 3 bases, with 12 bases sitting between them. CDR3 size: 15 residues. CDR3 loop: CASSEPATGTDTQYF. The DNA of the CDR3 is TGTGCCAGCAGTGAACCAGCGACGGGAACAGATACGCAGTATTTT.

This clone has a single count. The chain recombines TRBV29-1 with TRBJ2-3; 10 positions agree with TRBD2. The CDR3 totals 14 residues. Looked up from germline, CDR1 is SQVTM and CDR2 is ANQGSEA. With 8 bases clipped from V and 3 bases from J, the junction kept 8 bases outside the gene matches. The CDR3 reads CSIAGTSATDTQYF. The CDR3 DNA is TGCAGCATCGCCGGGACTAGCGCAACAGATACGCAGTATTTT.

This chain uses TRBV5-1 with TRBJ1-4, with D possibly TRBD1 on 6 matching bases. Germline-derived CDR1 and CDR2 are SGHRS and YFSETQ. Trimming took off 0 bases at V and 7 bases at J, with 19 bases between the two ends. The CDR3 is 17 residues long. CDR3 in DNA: TGCGCCAGCAGCTTGGATCCGTTGGGGCAGGGGAGTGAAAAACTGTTTTTT. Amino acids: CASSLDPLGQGSEKLFF. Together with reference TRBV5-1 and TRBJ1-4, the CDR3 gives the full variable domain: KAGVTQTPRYLIKTRGQQVTLSCSPISGHRSVSWYQQTPGQGLQFLFEYFSETQRNKGNFPGRFSGRQFSNSRSEMNVSTLELGDSALYLCASSLDPLGQGSEKLFFGSGTQLSVL.

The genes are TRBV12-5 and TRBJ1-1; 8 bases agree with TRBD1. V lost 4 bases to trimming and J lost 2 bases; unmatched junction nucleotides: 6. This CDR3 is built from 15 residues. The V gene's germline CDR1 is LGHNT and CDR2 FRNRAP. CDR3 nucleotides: TGTGCTAGTGGTTCTAGGACAGGGAGTAACACTGAAGCTTTCTTT. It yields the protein CASGSRTGSNTEAFF.

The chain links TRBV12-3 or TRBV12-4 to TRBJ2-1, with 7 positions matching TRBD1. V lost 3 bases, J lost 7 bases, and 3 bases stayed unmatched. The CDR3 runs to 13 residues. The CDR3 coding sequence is TGTGCCAGCAGTTTGAACAGGGGAAATGAGCAGTTCTTC. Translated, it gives CASSLNRGNEQFF.

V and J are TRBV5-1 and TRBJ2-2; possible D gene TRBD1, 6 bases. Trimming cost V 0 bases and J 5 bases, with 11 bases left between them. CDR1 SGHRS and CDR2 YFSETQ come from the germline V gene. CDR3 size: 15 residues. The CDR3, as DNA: TGCGCCAGCAGCTTGGGACAGGCGAGGACCGGGGAGCTGTTTTTT. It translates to CASSLGQARTGELFF.

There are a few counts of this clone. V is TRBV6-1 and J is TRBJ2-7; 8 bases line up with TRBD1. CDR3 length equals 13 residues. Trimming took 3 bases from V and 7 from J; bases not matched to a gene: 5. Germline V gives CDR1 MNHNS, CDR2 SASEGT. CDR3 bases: TGTGCCAGCAGTGATAAAGGGGACAGGGAGCAGTACTTC. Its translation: CASSDKGDREQYF.

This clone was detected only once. The CDR3 nucleotides read TGCGCCAGCAGCTTGGGTAGCGGGAGCTACAATGAGCAGTTCTTC. It encodes CASSLGSGSYNEQFF. The chain carries TRBV5-1 and TRBJ2-1; 9 nucleotides agree with TRBD2. CDR3 length equals 15 residues. Trimming at V came to 0 bases and at J to 3 bases, leaving 1 base not matched to a gene. Per germline, CDR1 SGHRS and CDR2 YFSETQ.

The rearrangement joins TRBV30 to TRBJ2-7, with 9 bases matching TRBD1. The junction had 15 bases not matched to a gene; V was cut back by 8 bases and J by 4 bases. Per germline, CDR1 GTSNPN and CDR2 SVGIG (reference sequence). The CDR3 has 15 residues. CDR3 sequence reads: CALKPPGQGGYEQYF. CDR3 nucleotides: TGTGCCCTAAAGCCACCGGGACAGGGTGGATACGAGCAGTACTTC. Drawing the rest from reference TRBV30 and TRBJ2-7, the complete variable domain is SQTIHQWPATLVQPVGSPLSLECTVEGTSNPNLYWYRQAAGRGLQLLFYSVGIGQISSEVPQNLSASRPQDRQFILSSKKLLLSDSGFYLCALKPPGQGGYEQYFGPGTRLTVT.

The CDR3 region is CASSPYMNTGELFF. CDR3 DNA sequence: TGTGCCAGCAGCCCTTATATGAACACCGGGGAGCTGTTTTTT. This chain links TRBV7-3 with TRBJ2-2, with D uncertain. CDR1 and CDR2 from the germline V gene are SGHTA and FQGTGA. The CDR3 covers 14 residues. The V end lost 5 bases, the J end lost 1 base, and 8 bases lay between the germline ends. The whole variable domain, remainder taken from reference TRBV7-3 and TRBJ2-2, is GAGVSQTPSNKVTEKGKYVELRCDPISGHTALYWYRQSLGQGPEFLIYFQGTGAADDSGLPNDRFFAVRPEGSVSTLKIQRTERGDSAVYLCASSPYMNTGELFFGEGSRLTVL.

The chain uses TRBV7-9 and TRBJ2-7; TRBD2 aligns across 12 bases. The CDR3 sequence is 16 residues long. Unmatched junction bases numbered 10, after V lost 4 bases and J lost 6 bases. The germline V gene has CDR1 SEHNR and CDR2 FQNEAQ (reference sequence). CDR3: CASSYLRLAGVGEQYF. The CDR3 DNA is TGTGCCAGCAGCTACCTTCGACTAGCGGGAGTTGGCGAGCAGTACTTC.

CDR3 residues: CASTLSWSGAVSNTEAFF. In DNA form, the CDR3 reads TGTGCCAGTACCCTATCATGGTCAGGGGCCGTTTCCAACACTGAAGCTTTCTTT. The chain couples TRBV19 to TRBJ1-1; TRBD1 might be the D (6 bases). The germline V gene encodes CDR1 LNHDA and CDR2 SQIVND (reference sequence). This CDR3 contains 18 residues. With 7 bases removed from V and 2 bases from J, the gap between germline ends came to 26 bases.

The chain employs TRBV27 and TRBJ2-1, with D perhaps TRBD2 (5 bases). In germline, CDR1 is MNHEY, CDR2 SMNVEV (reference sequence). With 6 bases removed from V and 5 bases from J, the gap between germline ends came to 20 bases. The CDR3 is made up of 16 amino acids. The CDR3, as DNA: TGTGCCAGCAGACCCTTTAGGGCTAGCTTACACAATGAGCAGTTCTTC. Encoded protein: CASRPFRASLHNEQFF.

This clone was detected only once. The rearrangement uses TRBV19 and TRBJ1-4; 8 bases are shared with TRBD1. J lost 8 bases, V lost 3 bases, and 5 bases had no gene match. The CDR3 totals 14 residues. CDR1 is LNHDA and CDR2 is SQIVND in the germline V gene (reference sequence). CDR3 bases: TGTGCCAGTAGTATGACAGGGGTTCAGGAAAAACTGTTTTTT. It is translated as CASSMTGVQEKLFF.

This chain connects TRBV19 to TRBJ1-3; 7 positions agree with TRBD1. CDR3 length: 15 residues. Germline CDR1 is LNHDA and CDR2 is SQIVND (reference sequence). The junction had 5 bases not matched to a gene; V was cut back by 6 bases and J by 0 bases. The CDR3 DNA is TGTGCCAGTAGCCGGGACAGCCTCTCTGGAAACACCATATATTTT. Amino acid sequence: CASSRDSLSGNTIYF. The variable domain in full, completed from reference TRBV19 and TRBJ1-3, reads DGGITQSPKYLFRKEGQNVTLSCEQNLNHDAMYWYRQDPGQGLRLIYYSQIVNDFQKGDIAEGYSVSREKKESFPLTVTSAQKNPTAFYLCASSRDSLSGNTIYFGEGSWLTVV.

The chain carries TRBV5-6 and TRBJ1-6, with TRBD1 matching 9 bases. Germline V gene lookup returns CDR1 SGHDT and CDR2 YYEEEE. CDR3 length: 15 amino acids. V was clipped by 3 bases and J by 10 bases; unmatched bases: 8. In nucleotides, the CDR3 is TGTGCCAGCAGCTCCAGAGGGACAGGGACCTCACCCCTCCACTTT. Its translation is CASSSRGTGTSPLHF.

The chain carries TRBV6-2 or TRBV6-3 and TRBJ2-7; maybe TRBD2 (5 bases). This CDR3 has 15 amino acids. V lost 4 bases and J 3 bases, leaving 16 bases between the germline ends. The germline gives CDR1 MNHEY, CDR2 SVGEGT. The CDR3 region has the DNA TGTGCCAGCAGTTCTGGACTTGTACAAAACTACGAGCAGTACTTC. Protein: CASSSGLVQNYEQYF.

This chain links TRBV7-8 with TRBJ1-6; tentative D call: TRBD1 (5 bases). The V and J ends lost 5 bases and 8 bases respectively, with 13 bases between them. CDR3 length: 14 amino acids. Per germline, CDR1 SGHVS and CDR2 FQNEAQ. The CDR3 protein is CASSPGSVDSPLHF. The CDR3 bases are TGTGCCAGCAGCCCAGGGTCCGTCGATTCACCCCTCCACTTT.

CDR3 in amino acids: CASSFRDRVYGYTF. The CDR3 nucleotides read TGTGCCAGCAGCTTCCGTGACAGGGTCTATGGCTACACCTTC. The chain carries TRBV7-2 and TRBJ1-2, with 7 nucleotides matching TRBD1. Germline V lookup: CDR1 SGHTA, CDR2 FQGNSA. J lost 4 bases, V lost 3 bases, and 5 bases had no gene match. The CDR3 sequence is 14 residues long.

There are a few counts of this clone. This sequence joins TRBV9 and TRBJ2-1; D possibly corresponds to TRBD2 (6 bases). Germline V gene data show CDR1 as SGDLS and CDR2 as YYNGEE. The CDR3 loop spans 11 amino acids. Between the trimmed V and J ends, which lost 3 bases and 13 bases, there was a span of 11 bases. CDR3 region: CASSEAGPQFF. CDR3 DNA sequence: TGTGCCAGCAGCGAGGCGGGGCCCCAGTTCTTC.

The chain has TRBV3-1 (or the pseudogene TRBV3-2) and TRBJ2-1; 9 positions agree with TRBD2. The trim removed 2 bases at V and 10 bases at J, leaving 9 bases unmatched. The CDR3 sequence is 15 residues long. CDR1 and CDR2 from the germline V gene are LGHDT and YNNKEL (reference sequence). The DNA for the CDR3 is TGTGCCAGCAGCCAACTCGGTAGCGGGAGTGACGAGCAGTTCTTC. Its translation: CASSQLGSGSDEQFF.

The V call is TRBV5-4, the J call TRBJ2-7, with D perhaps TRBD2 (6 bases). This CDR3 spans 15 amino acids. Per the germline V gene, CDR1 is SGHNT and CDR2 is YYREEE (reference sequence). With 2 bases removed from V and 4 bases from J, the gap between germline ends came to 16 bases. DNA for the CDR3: TGTGCCAGCAGCTTCTTTAGCGGATTGAATTACGAGCAGTACTTC. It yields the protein CASSFFSGLNYEQYF.

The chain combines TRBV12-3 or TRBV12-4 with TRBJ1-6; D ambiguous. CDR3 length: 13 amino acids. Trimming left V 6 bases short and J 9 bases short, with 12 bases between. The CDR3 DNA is TGTGCCAGCAGCACCGAGTCAGGTTCACCCCTCCACTTT. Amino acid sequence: CASSTESGSPLHF.

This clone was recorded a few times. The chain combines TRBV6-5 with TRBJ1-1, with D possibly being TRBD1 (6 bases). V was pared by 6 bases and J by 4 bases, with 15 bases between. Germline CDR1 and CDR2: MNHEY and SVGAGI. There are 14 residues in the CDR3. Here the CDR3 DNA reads TGTGCCAGCAGATCGGGACAAGCGATCACTGAAGCTTTCTTT. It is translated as CASRSGQAITEAFF.

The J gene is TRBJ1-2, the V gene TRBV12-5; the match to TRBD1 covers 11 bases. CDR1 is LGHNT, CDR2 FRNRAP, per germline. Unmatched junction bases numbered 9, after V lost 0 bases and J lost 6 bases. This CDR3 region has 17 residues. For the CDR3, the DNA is TGTGCTAGTGGTTTGGTCCTCACTGGGACAGGGGGAAATGGCTACACCTTC. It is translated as CASGLVLTGTGGNGYTF.

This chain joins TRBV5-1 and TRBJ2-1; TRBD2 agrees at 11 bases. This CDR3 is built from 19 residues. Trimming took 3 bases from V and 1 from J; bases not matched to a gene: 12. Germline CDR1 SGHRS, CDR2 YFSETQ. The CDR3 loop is CASSSDPGSGRGSYNEQFF. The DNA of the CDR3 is TGCGCCAGCAGCTCGGATCCCGGTAGCGGGAGGGGGTCCTACAATGAGCAGTTCTTC.

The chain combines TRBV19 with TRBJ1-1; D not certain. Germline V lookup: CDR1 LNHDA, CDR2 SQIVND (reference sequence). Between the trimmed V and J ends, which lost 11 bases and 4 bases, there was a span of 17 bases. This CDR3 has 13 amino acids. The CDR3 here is CASFSPGGTEAFF. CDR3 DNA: TGTGCCTCCTTTTCCCCAGGAGGCACTGAAGCTTTCTTT.

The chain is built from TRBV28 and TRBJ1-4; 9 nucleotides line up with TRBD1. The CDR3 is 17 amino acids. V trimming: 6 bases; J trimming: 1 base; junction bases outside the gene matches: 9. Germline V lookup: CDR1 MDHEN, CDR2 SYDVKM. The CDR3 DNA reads TGTGCCAGCAGGCCCCCGGGACAGGGTGGAACTAATGAAAAACTGTTTTTT. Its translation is CASRPPGQGGTNEKLFF. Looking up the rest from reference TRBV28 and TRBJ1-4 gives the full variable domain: DVKVTQSSRYLVKRTGEKVFLECVQDMDHENMFWYRQDPGLGLRLIYFSYDVKMKEKGDIPEGYSVSREKKERFSLILESASTNQTSMYLCASRPPGQGGTNEKLFFGSGTQLSVL.

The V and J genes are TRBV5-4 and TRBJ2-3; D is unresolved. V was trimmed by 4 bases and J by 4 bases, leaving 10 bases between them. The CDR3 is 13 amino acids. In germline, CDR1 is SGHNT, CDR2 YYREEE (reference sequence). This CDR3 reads CASSTSTSDTQYF. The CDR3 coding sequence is TGTGCCAGCAGCACGAGCACGTCAGATACGCAGTATTTT.